A selection of T cell receptor beta chains follows, all from one sample in a study of T-cell memory formation after mild COVID-19. TCRdb recomputed calls from the 5' RACE reads with MiXCR, one row per CDR3 protein. The data show 550,000 to 700,000 distinct CDR3 sequences, 15% to 20% seen once. The specimen was PBMCs or a T cell subset sorted from them (not recorded which). These receptors originate from an adult woman who had mild COVID-19 (a few samples of this study predate the infection). Cell type and time point are not known. Each CDR3 is given with its conserved first and last residue. The D gene is left open where the match is weak. Part of the rows lack a size; the others show once, few, many or a class for expanded clones.

d_gene | j_gene | v_gene | abundance | CDR3nt | CDR3aa
TRBD1 | TRBJ2-2 | TRBV20-1 | few | TGCAGTGCACGGGGACAGACTACGAACACCGGGGAGCTGTTTTTT | CSARGQTTNTGELFF
NA | TRBJ1-1 | TRBV10-2 | NA | TGCGCCAGCAGTGAGCACAAGACGAACACTGAAGCTTTCTTT | CASSEHKTNTEAFF
NA | TRBJ2-5 | TRBV12-3/TRBV12-4 | NA | TGTGCCAGCAGTTTAGGGGGGGCGGGAGACGAAGAGACCCAGTACTTC | CASSLGGAGDEETQYF
TRBD1 | TRBJ1-2 | TRBV7-2 | NA | TGTGCCAGCAGCTTAGCGCCAGGAGGGGGCAGAGCTAACTATGGCTACACCTTC | CASSLAPGGGRANYGYTF
NA | TRBJ2-1 | TRBV7-9 | few | TGTGCCAGCAGCCCAGACAGTAATTTAGCCTACAATGAGCAGTTCTTC | CASSPDSNLAYNEQFF
TRBD1 | TRBJ1-5 | TRBV12-3/TRBV12-4 | NA | TGTGCCAGCAGTTTGGGGACAGGGGGCCATCAGCCCCAGCATTTT | CASSLGTGGHQPQHF
NA | TRBJ1-4 | TRBV7-6 | NA | TGTGCCAGCAGCTTAGGGCCCCGGGAAGGTGAAAAACTGTTTTTT | CASSLGPREGEKLFF
TRBD1 | TRBJ1-1 | TRBV20-1 | NA | TGCAGTGCTGTACAGGGGAATACTGAAGCTTTCTTT | CSAVQGNTEAFF
NA | TRBJ1-5 | TRBV6-6 | few | TGTGCCAGCAGTTTTACTCGGACCGATCAGCCCCAGCATTTT | CASSFTRTDQPQHF
TRBD1 | TRBJ2-7 | TRBV27 | NA | TGTGCCAGCAGCCAGGGGGCGCAGCTCGAGCAGTACTTC | CASSQGAQLEQYF
TRBD1 | TRBJ1-6 | TRBV7-9 | once | TGTGCCAGCAGCTTAACCCGGGACAGGGGAAATTCACCCCTCCACTTT | CASSLTRDRGNSPLHF
NA | TRBJ1-1 | TRBV2 | NA | TGTGCCAGCAGTGTAGGAGGATCGAACACTGAAGCTTTCTTT | CASSVGGSNTEAFF
NA | TRBJ2-7 | TRBV25-1 | NA | TGTGCCAGCAGATCAGGTGTCTCCTACGAGCAGTACTTC | CASRSGVSYEQYF
NA | TRBJ2-1 | TRBV29-1 | NA | TGCAGCGTTGTGGGGCAGGGGGGTAATGAGCAGTTCTTC | CSVVGQGGNEQFF
TRBD2 | TRBJ2-1 | TRBV5-4 | once | TGTGCCAGCAGCTCGACACTAGCGGGGGCCTACAATGAGCAGTTCTTC | CASSSTLAGAYNEQFF
NA | TRBJ2-7 | TRBV20-1 | NA | TGCAGTGCAAGGGACGCGGGGCTTGACTACGAGCAGTACTTC | CSARDAGLDYEQYF
TRBD2 | TRBJ2-1 | TRBV7-9 | NA | TGTGCCAGCAGCCATCCCCCTCCTAGCGGGGGGGATAATGAGCAGTTCTTC | CASSHPPPSGGDNEQFF
NA | TRBJ2-2 | TRBV5-4 | few | TGTGCCAGCAGCCCTGGGACCGACCGCATCACCGGGGAGCTGTTTTTT | CASSPGTDRITGELFF
NA | TRBJ2-1 | TRBV15 | few | TGTGCCACCAGCAGAGTAAACTACAATGAGCAGTTCTTC | CATSRVNYNEQFF
TRBD2 | TRBJ2-3 | TRBV4-2 | once | TGTGCCAGCAGCCAAGAAGGAGGGAGCGGGATGGATACGCAGTATTTT | CASSQEGGSGMDTQYF
NA | TRBJ2-7 | TRBV5-1 | few | TGCGCCAGCAGCTCCCCCGACTACCTCTACGAGCAGTACTTC | CASSSPDYLYEQYF
TRBD1 | TRBJ1-4 | TRBV7-9 | few | TGTGCCAGCAGCTCCCGGGACAGTGAAAAACTGTTTTTT | CASSSRDSEKLFF
NA | TRBJ2-1 | TRBV13 | few | TGTGCCAGCAGCTTAGGAGTGTACAAGAGCTCCTACAATGAGCAGTTCTTC | CASSLGVYKSSYNEQFF
NA | TRBJ2-7 | TRBV4-2 | many | TGTGCCAGCAGCCAAGGGAAGGGGTACGAGCAGTACTTC | CASSQGKGYEQYF
NA | TRBJ1-1 | TRBV19 | few | TGTGCCAGCAGATACGCCAAGGGAGGGGACACTGAAGCTTTCTTT | CASRYAKGGDTEAFF
NA | TRBJ2-5 | TRBV19 | few | TGTGCCAGTAGTATTTGGCAGCAAGAGACCCAGTACTTC | CASSIWQQETQYF
NA | TRBJ1-2 | TRBV6-1 | few | TGTGCCAGCAGTGAACTTTCCGAGGGCTACACCTTC | CASSELSEGYTF
TRBD2 | TRBJ2-7 | TRBV12-3/TRBV12-4 | many | TGTGCCAGCAGTCCCTCCGTTGGACTAGCGGGACACGAGCAGTACTTC | CASSPSVGLAGHEQYF
TRBD1 | TRBJ1-5 | TRBV7-6 | few | TGTGCCAGCAGCCTAGGGAGGGGACAGGGAAGCAATCAGCCCCAGCATTTT | CASSLGRGQGSNQPQHF
TRBD1 | TRBJ2-7 | TRBV14 | NA | TGTGCCAGCAGCCAAGTCCCCACAGGGGCCCTCGCCTACGAGCAGTACTTC | CASSQVPTGALAYEQYF
TRBD2 | TRBJ2-1 | TRBV4-2 | NA | TGTGCCAGCAGCCAAGATCTAAGGGTAGCGGGTTACAATGAGCAGTTCTTC | CASSQDLRVAGYNEQFF
TRBD2 | TRBJ2-3 | TRBV20-1 | NA | TGCAGTGCTAGACTAGCGGACCCAACAGATACGCAGTATTTT | CSARLADPTDTQYF
NA | TRBJ1-1 | TRBV12-3/TRBV12-4 | once | TGTGCCAGCAGTCACAGGGATGGGGACACTGAAGCTTTCTTT | CASSHRDGDTEAFF
TRBD1 | TRBJ1-2 | TRBV3-1 | NA | TGTGCCAGCAGCCAAGGGTTCCGGACAGGGTATCATGGCTACACCTTC | CASSQGFRTGYHGYTF
TRBD2 | TRBJ2-1 | TRBV24-1 | NA | TGTGCCACCAGTGATCCGGGACTAGCGGGAGCCAGTAATGAGCAGTTCTTC | CATSDPGLAGASNEQFF
NA | TRBJ1-6 | TRBV4-1 | NA | TGCGCCAGCAGCCAATGGGCTGAAGCGTCAGGAGAGGCGAATTCACCCCTCCACTTT | CASSQWAEASGEANSPLHF
NA | TRBJ2-1 | TRBV6-2/TRBV6-3 | NA | TGTGCCAGCACCGACTGGGGGGACGGTTCCTACAATGAGCAGTTCTTC | CASTDWGDGSYNEQFF
NA | TRBJ1-5 | TRBV20-1 | NA | TGCAGTGCTAGAGAGGGCAGTAGCAATCAGCCCCAGCATTTT | CSAREGSSNQPQHF
NA | TRBJ2-5 | TRBV5-1 | NA | TGCGCCAGCATGCCCCCGGTGGGAGGCCAAGAGACCCAGTACTTC | CASMPPVGGQETQYF
NA | TRBJ2-3 | TRBV6-5 | few | TGTGCCAGCAGTTACGACGGGACTAGCACAGATACGCAGTATTTT | CASSYDGTSTDTQYF
NA | TRBJ1-5 | TRBV9 | few | TGTGCCAGCAGCCCCGGGACCCCGGGCCAGCCCCAGCATTTT | CASSPGTPGQPQHF
TRBD2 | TRBJ2-2 | TRBV7-2 | few | TGTGCCAGCAGCCGGGGGGGTACTAGCGAGCTGTTTTTT | CASSRGGTSELFF